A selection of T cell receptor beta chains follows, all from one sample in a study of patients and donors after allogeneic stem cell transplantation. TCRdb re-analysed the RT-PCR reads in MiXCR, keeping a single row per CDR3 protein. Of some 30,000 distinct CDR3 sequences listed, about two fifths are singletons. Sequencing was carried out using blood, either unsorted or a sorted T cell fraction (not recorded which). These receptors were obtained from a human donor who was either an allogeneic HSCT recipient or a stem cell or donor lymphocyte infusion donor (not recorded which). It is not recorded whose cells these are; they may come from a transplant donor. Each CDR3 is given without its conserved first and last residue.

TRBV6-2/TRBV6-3 ASSHSETQY
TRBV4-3 ASSQGIPLPNEQY
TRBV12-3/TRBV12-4 ASSLTPDRYEPQH
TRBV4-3 ASSIHRREKLF
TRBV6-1 ASQGAGMNTEAF
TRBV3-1 ASSQILRRDSGGAPLH
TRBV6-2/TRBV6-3 ASSYLGFKDTQY
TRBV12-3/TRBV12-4 ASTPSDREGRNQPQH
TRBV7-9 ASSDGTDQPQH
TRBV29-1 SVGSSYEQY
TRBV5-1 ASSPGQIYNEQF
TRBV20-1 SARDGNSGNTIY
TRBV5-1 ASSLIVATDTQY
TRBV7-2 ASSLVVRGTGELF
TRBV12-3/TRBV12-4 ASSLQGKRGYT
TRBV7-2 ASSLRNSPLH
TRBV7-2 ASKVQGSETQY